The T cell receptor beta chain under discussion was sequenced for a study of T cell clusters in autoimmune cytopenias (dated by TCRdb to the late 2010s). In terms of the full investigation: Among healthy donor controls, the mean age was roughly 56 years, the median age was around 60 years, and 22 of 43 were female. The median TRB sequencing depth was 50,000 to 60,000 reads per sample, and the median number of distinct TRB clonotypes was a few thousand per sample. Alongside healthy, CLL and autoimmune hepatitis controls, autoimmune cytopenia patients had their peripheral blood TRB and IGH repertoires sequenced at active disease and again during treatment follow-up. The goal of the study was to find out whether patients with autoimmune cytopenia have a disease-specific immune repertoire signature that could be used as a blood-based biomarker. For primary cytopenia, 20 to 25 age-matched healthy donors were used as controls, and for secondary cytopenia, more than 13 age-matched CLL patients were used as controls. The comparison group for autoimmune hepatitis repertoires was approximately 23 healthy donors matched for age and sex. Results the study describes overall, beyond this receptor: Healthy donors had almost three times as many exclusive TRB clusters as active autoimmune hepatitis patients, a finding consistent with an autoimmunity-wide signature. The T cell clusters were defined only in silico, and the functional role of the clusters was left to be validated experimentally. The TRB repertoire shifts, including less even repertoires in secondary cytopenia and CLL, mostly reflected lymphoma bias and not autoimmunity. A lack of physiological T cell clusters in primary autoimmune cytopenia patients was suggested by GLIPH, as 51 clusters were found to be exclusive to healthy donors versus around 17 exclusive to patients. In the comparison of secondary cytopenia with CLL, no cluster-lack signature showed up, apparently because the dominant lymphoma-associated repertoire masked the signature.

Spanning cysteine to phenylalanine, the CDR3 consists of 16 amino acids. The DNA is not on file. Based on the germline V gene, the CDR1 and CDR2 sequences are SGHTA and FQGNSA. Remarks on this clonotype: The antigen it recognizes is unknown.

TRB rearrangements were amplified by multiplex PCR following a touch-down protocol, with the TRB-A and TRB-B primer pools mixed in one tube. Illumina adapters and sample indices were added to the amplicons through two consecutive PCR reactions performed with Phusion HS II polymerase. Amplicons were gel-purified with the NucleoSpin Gel and PCR Clean-up kit, then quantified by Qubit and quality-checked on an Agilent 2100 Bioanalyzer. Libraries were sequenced on an Illumina MiSeq using 600-cycle, single-indexed, paired-end runs. Turning to the authors' computational methods: MiXCR version 2.1.12 with the default MiXCR reference library was used to align and assemble TRB reads. A clone was defined by each unique CDR3 nucleotide sequence, and the analysis included only productive sequences supported by at least two reads. Repertoire diversity was assessed by alpha-parameterized diversity profiles (alpha 0 to 5), including Shannon (alpha 1) and Simpson (alpha 2) indices, computed with an R script. Combinatorial TRB VJ usage was calculated with the tcR package and was compared between cohorts by principal component analysis performed with ade4. TCRbeta CDR3s were clustered with GLIPH on cohort pairs matched by age and read depth, and cluster frequencies were compared by Wilcoxon test. TCRdb reprocessed the public reads and reports one entry per CDR3 protein sequence, without DNA. TCRdb, not the original authors, processed these V and J calls. The sample's records list 7,000 or so distinct CDR3 sequences. Approximately 9.3% of the sample goes to the ten largest clones.

Each sample's TRB amplification started from 200 to 300 ng of peripheral blood genomic DNA, which corresponds to approximately 36,000 genome equivalents. These sequences were also reported in another study, on T cell repertoires in aging, cancer and after chemotherapy. Reported in the second study: Donors spanned six age groups from 30 or younger to 70 or older, with at least three individuals per group. TCR repertoires from healthy donor controls were recorded over periods of several months to years and showed clear clonal overlap between repeated samplings. The complete dataset included approximately 10 million TCR reads. Significantly lower blood TCR diversity and higher clonality were observed in untreated patients with hematological or solid cancers than in age-matched healthy donors. In healthy donors, the decline in TCR diversity with age was mainly due to loss of richness, whereas in cancer patients loss of evenness also played a role. In both cancer cohorts, median generation probability rose over the chemotherapy interval, which suggests that the repertoire was reconstituted through rebound thymic output. The authors noted that the repertoire data do not allow conclusions about immunological memory after chemotherapy. To examine immunoaging and T cell reconstitution after chemotherapy, the study profiled TCR beta repertoires in peripheral blood from healthy donors and cancer patients. The cohort comprised around 220 cancer patients, roughly 93 with hematological and fewer than 140 with solid cancers, plus 95 healthy donors as a reference group. TRB sequences were processed with MiXCR versions 2.12 and 3.0.5. Shannon diversity, evenness, clonality (one minus evenness), and alpha-parameterized diversity profiles from alpha 0 to 5 were included as repertoire metrics. The IGoR algorithm was used to calculate generation probabilities of clones in the paired pre- and post-chemotherapy samples.

The rearranged segments are TRBV7-2 and TRBJ2-1; as DNA is missing, the TRBD1 call by TCRdb cannot be tested. Material for sequencing was peripheral blood. The sequence was collected from a human donor in good health. CDR3 sequence: CASSLSGGLSYNEQFF.